This record looks at one TCR beta chain sequence and its context. The germline V gene has CDR1 MNHEY and CDR2 SMNVEV (reference sequence). There are 13 residues in the CDR3. V shed 4 bases, J shed 8 bases, and the junction held 2 bases outside the gene matches. The sample originates from a study of OX40 agonist ivuxolimab in advanced cancers. Study as a whole: In this trial design, patients received ivuxolimab intravenously at 0.01 to 10 mg/kg every 2 weeks. Partial responses were achieved by three patients, of whom one had hepatocellular carcinoma and two had cutaneous melanoma. Subjects had a mean age of roughly 60 years, with a range of 23 to 79; less than 90% were male.

The table came from immunoSEQ multiplex PCR; TCRdb's copy has only in-frame clones and leaves some out. The data hold some 60,000 clones, with roughly nine tenths observed a single time. This chain uses TRBV27 with TRBJ2-1, with 10 bases identical to TRBD1. This receptor was taken from an adult with an advanced solid tumor such as melanoma, head and neck, liver or kidney cancer. This sample comprised CD4+ or CD8+ T cells sorted from blood, obtained in a trial of the OX40 agonist ivuxolimab. The CDR3, as DNA: TGTGCCAGCAGTTGGACAGGGGGATATGAGCAGTTCTTC. Its protein product is CASSWTGGYEQFF.